The rows below give T cell receptor beta chains drawn from one sample of a study of T cells in Graves' hyperthyroidism and ophthalmopathy. TCRdb used MiXCR to reprocess the multiplex PCR reads, holding one entry per CDR3 protein. This table holds approximately 600,000 distinct CDR3 sequences, about 14% found once. Sequencing used blood. All receptors come from a woman aged 18-29 years with Graves' ophthalmopathy. Both conserved end residues are part of each CDR3. The order of the fields is CDR3 length, J gene, D gene, clone size, V gene, CDR3 protein, CDR3 DNA. The D gene is left open where the match is weak. Clone size is stated in some rows and not others, as once, few, many or a class when expanded.

length: 18; J: TRBJ2-7; D: TRBD1; size: many; V: TRBV7-2; CDR3: CASSLDSSLGQVSYEQYF; DNA: TGTGCCAGCAGCTTAGATTCATCACTGGGACAGGTGAGCTACGAGCAGTACTTC
length: 15; J: TRBJ1-1; D: NA; size: many; V: TRBV6-6; CDR3: CASSYSASMNTEAFF; DNA: TGTGCCAGCAGTTACTCGGCCTCGATGAACACTGAAGCTTTCTTT
length: 13; J: TRBJ2-5; D: NA; size: many; V: TRBV28; CDR3: CASQALLQETQYF; DNA: TGTGCCAGCCAGGCACTTCTGCAAGAGACCCAGTACTTC
length: 16; J: TRBJ2-1; D: NA; size: NA; V: TRBV12-3/TRBV12-4; CDR3: CASSLESGTSYNEQFF; DNA: TGTGCCAGCAGTTTAGAGTCCGGCACCTCCTACAATGAGCAGTTCTTC
length: 14; J: TRBJ2-7; D: TRBD2; size: NA; V: TRBV19; CDR3: CASSIRLAGAEQYF; DNA: TGTGCCAGTAGTATAAGACTAGCGGGAGCCGAGCAGTACTTC
length: 13; J: TRBJ1-5; D: NA; size: NA; V: TRBV7-3; CDR3: CASSSSFTDTQHF; DNA: TGTGCCAGCAGCTCCTCTTTCACAGATACGCAGCATTTT
length: 13; J: TRBJ2-3; D: NA; size: many; V: TRBV29-1; CDR3: CSARGRNTDTQYF; DNA: TGCAGCGCTAGAGGACGGAACACAGATACGCAGTATTTT
length: 16; J: TRBJ2-1; D: TRBD2; size: few; V: TRBV9; CDR3: CASSDSGSPSYNEQFF; DNA: TGTGCCAGCAGCGACAGCGGGAGTCCCTCCTACAATGAGCAGTTCTTC
length: 16; J: TRBJ2-1; D: NA; size: many; V: TRBV27; CDR3: CASSPRRRDPYNEQFF; DNA: TGTGCCAGCAGTCCAAGGCGGCGCGACCCCTACAATGAGCAGTTCTTC
length: 17; J: TRBJ2-3; D: NA; size: many; V: TRBV28; CDR3: CARGGAGLAGSTDTQYF; DNA: TGTGCCAGAGGGGGCGCAGGGCTAGCGGGTAGCACAGATACGCAGTATTTT
length: 14; J: TRBJ2-7; D: NA; size: many; V: TRBV11-2; CDR3: CASSPAMSPYEQYF; DNA: TGTGCCAGCAGCCCGGCTATGTCCCCCTACGAGCAGTACTTC
length: 22; J: TRBJ1-1; D: TRBD1; size: NA; V: TRBV19; CDR3: CASPPRFPGTGGRAQSNTEAFF; DNA: TGTGCCAGTCCCCCCCGGTTTCCCGGGACAGGGGGAAGAGCGCAATCGAACACTGAAGCTTTCTTT
length: 19; J: TRBJ2-7; D: NA; size: many; V: TRBV2; CDR3: CASSENLGGDWSSSYEQYF; DNA: TGTGCCAGCAGTGAAAATCTTGGGGGTGACTGGTCGAGCTCCTACGAGCAGTACTTC
length: 12; J: TRBJ2-7; D: TRBD1; size: many; V: TRBV5-1; CDR3: CASSPDRVKQYF; DNA: TGCGCCAGCAGCCCGGACAGGGTTAAGCAGTACTTC
length: 15; J: TRBJ2-3; D: NA; size: few; V: TRBV20-1; CDR3: CSARAPETSADTQYF; DNA: TGCAGTGCTAGAGCCCCCGAAACCTCCGCAGATACGCAGTATTTT
length: 15; J: TRBJ2-1; D: NA; size: many; V: TRBV18; CDR3: CASSPQQEKYNEQFF; DNA: TGTGCCAGCTCACCACAACAGGAGAAGTACAATGAGCAGTTCTTC
length: 16; J: TRBJ2-5; D: TRBD1; size: many; V: TRBV5-1; CDR3: CASSLAGQGAWETQYF; DNA: TGCGCCAGCAGCTTGGCCGGACAGGGGGCTTGGGAGACCCAGTACTTC